This T cell receptor beta chain comes out of a study of preoperative IRX-2 immunotherapy in early breast cancer. Treatment of the sample: preoperative locoregional IRX-2 cytokine immunotherapy. Generated by immunoSEQ multiplex PCR, the TCRdb table keeps only in-frame clones and is missing some. The table lists 25,000 to 30,000 clones, approximately 81% of them singletons, with 6% to 8.5% in the top ten. The CDR3 has 15 residues. The V end lost 7 bases, the J end lost 0 bases, and 13 bases lay between the germline ends. Germline loops: CDR1 LNHDA, CDR2 SQIVND (reference sequence). The sequenced sample was lymph node tissue, obtained after IRX-2 immunotherapy. The chain joins TRBV19 to TRBJ1-3; tentative D call: TRBD1 (5 bases). The TCR sequence derives from a human donor with breast cancer. CDR3 nucleotides: TGTGCCAGTACCAGGACAACGAGCTCTGGAAACACCATATATTTT. Translating gives CASTRTTSSGNTIYF. The whole variable domain, filled in from reference TRBV19 and TRBJ1-3, reads DGGITQSPKYLFRKEGQNVTLSCEQNLNHDAMYWYRQDPGQGLRLIYYSQIVNDFQKGDIAEGYSVSREKKESFPLTVTSAQKNPTAFYLCASTRTTSSGNTIYFGEGSWLTVV.